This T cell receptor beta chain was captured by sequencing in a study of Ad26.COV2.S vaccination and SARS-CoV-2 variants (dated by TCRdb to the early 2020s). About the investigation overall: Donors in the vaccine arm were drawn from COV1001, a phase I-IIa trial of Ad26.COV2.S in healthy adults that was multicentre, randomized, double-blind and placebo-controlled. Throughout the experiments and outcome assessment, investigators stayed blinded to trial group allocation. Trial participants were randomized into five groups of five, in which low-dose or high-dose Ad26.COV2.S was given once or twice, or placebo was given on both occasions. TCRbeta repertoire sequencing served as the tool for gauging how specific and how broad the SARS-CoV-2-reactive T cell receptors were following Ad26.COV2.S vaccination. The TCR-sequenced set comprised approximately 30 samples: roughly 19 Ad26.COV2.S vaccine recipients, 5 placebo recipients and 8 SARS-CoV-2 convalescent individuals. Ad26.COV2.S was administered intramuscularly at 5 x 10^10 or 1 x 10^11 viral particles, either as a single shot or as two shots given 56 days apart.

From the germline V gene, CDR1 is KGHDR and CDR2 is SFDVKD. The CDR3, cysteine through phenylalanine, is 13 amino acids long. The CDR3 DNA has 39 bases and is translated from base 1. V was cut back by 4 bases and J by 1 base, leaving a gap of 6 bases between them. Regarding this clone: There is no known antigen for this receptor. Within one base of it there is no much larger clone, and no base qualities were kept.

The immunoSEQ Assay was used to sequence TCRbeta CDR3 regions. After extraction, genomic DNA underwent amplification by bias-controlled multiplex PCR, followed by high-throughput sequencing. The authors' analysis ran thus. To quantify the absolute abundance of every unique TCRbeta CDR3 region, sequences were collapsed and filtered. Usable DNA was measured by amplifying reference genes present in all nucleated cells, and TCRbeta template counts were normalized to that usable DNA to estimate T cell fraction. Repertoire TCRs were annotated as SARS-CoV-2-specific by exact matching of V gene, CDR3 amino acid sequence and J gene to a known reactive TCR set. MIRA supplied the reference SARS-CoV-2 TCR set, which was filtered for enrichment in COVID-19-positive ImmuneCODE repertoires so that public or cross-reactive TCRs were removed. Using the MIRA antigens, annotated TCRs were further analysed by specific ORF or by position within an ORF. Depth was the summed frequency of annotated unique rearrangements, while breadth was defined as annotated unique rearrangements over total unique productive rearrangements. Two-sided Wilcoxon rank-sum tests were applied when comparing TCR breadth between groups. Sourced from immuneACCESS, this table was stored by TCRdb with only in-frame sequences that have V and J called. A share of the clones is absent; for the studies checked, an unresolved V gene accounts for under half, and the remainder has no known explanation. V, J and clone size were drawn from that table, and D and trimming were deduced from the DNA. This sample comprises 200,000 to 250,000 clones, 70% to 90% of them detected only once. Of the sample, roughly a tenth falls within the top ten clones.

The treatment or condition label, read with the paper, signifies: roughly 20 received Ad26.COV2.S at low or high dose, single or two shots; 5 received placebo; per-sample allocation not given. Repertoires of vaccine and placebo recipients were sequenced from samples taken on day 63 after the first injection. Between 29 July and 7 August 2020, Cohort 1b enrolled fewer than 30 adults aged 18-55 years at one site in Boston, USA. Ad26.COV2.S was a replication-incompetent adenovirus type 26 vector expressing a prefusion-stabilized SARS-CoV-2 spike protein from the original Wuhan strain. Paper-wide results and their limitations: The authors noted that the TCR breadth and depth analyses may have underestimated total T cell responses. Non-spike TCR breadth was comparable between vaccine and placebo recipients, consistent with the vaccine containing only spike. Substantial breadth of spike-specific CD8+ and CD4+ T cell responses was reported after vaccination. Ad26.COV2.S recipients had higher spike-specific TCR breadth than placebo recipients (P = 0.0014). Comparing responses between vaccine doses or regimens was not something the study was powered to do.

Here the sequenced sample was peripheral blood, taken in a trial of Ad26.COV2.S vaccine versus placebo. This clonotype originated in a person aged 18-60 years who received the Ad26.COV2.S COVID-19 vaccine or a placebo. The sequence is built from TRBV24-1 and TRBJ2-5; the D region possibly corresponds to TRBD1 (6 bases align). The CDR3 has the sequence CATSDRGQETQYF. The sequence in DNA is TGTGCCACCAGTGACAGGGGCCAAGAGACCCAGTACTTC.